This T cell receptor beta chain derives from a study of T cell repertoires in aging, cancer and after chemotherapy. As for the study in general: Pre- and post-chemotherapy samples were paired from glioblastoma patients treated with temozolomide-based therapy.

Judged by abundance, this clonotype is large. The antigen is not known. Multiplex touch-down PCR with TRB-A/B primers amplified rearranged V-D-J TRB sequences. Each CDR3 protein is one row after TCRdb ran MiXCR on the multiplex PCR reads. The sample comprises more than 2,000 distinct CDR3 sequences, about 25% of which are singletons, and roughly a sixth rests with the top ten. The CDR3 length is 14 residues. Germline CDR1 and CDR2: GTSNPN and SVGIG (reference sequence). Trimming shortened V by 3 bases and J by 4 bases, and 14 bases separated the two germline ends. Notes on the study in general: Loss of evenness, beyond lost richness, contributed to age-related TCR diversity decline in cancer patients. The repertoire data cannot show anything about immunological memory following chemotherapy. In each cancer cohort, median generation probability increased across chemotherapy, suggesting thymic output rebounded.

Peripheral blood genomic DNA, not sorted cells or RNA, was the template. This receptor was obtained from a human donor with a solid tumor. The gene calls are TRBV30 and TRBJ2-3; D unclear. The specimen sequenced was blood. CDR3 bases: TGTGCCTGGAGGGTTGGATTCGGACCAGATACGCAGTATTTT. This encodes CAWRVGFGPDTQYF.